This T cell receptor (beta chain) was sequenced for a study of shared clonotypes between healthy human individuals. Concerning this clone itself: What it binds is unknown.

From germline, CDR1 is SGHNT and CDR2 YYREEE (reference sequence). The CDR3 has 12 residues. The V and J ends lost 3 bases and 8 bases respectively, with 8 bases between them. Sequencing used immunoSEQ multiplex PCR; TCRdb keeps in-frame clones, though not all of them. The sample contains some 1.5 million clones, roughly 96% of which appear only once. Whole-study findings and limits: Estimated richness was generally greater in naive than memory subsets. Since donors were few, the genetic and exposure-history diversity represented was limited. Between several donors, naive CD4 clonotypes were shared at a level of about 5%.

The sequence was obtained from a man in his thirties or forties in good health. The chain recombines TRBV5-4 with TRBJ1-4; the D is unclear. Sequencing input: naive CD4+ T cells sorted from blood. As for subset: CD45RA+ positively selected. The CDR3 here is CASSSEPEKLFF. The CDR3, as DNA: TGTGCCAGCAGCTCAGAACCCGAAAAACTGTTTTTT.